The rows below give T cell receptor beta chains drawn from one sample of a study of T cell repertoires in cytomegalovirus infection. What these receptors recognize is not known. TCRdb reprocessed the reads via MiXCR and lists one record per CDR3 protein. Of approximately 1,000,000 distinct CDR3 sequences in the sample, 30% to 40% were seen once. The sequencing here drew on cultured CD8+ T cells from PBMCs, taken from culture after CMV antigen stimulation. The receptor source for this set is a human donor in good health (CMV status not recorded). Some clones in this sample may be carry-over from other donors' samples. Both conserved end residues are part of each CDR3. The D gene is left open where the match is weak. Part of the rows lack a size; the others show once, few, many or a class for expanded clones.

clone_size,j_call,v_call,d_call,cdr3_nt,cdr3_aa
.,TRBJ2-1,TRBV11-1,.,TGTGCCAGCAGCGTCAACCCAGCATACAATGAGCAGTTCTTC,CASSVNPAYNEQFF
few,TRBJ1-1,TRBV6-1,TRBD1,TGTGCCAGCAGTTCGACAGGGAGGTACACTGAAGCTTTCTTT,CASSSTGRYTEAFF
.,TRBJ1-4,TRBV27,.,TGTGCCAGCAGTTGGGGAGGGAGTAGGGGTGAAAAACTGTTTTTT,CASSWGGSRGEKLFF
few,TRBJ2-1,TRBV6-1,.,TGTGCCACCAGTGGCGCAGGGCCCTACAATGAGCAGTTCTTC,CATSGAGPYNEQFF
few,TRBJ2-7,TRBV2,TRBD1,TGTGCCAGCAGCGGGACAGGGGGAACGGACGAGCAGTACTTC,CASSGTGGTDEQYF
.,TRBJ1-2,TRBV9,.,TGTGCCAGCAGCGTCGCACGGACGGAAACTAACTATGGCTACACCTTC,CASSVARTETNYGYTF
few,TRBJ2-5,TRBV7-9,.,TGTGCCAGCAGCTTAGCGTTAGTCCAAGAGACCCAGTACTTC,CASSLALVQETQYF
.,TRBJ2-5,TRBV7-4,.,TGTGCCTGCAGCCCACGGGACATCGAGACCCAGTACTTC,CACSPRDIETQYF
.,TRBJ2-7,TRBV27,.,TGTGCCAGCAGTTTATTAGGCCAGGGGACCCCGTACTTC,CASSLLGQGTPYF
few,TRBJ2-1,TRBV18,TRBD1,TGTGCCAGCTCACCTACAGGGGTTGAGCAGTTCTTC,CASSPTGVEQFF